The TCR beta chain described here comes from a study of PD-1 and CTLA-4 blockade in melanoma. Clones were sequenced by immunoSEQ multiplex PCR, and TCRdb holds only the in-frame ones, with some missing. The data contain roughly 7,200 clones, about 80% of them singletons. This CDR3 is built from 11 residues. Germline V lookup: CDR1 SGHAT, CDR2 FQNNGV. V lost 3 bases and J 7 bases, leaving 4 bases between the germline ends. This clone was seen a handful of times. V usage is TRBV11-2 and J usage is TRBJ2-1, with unresolved D. This receptor was obtained from a human donor with melanoma. Sample: CD8+ T cells from peripheral blood, taken before anti-PD-1 treatment. The CDR3 bases are TGTGCCAGCAGCTTGGGAAATGAGCAGTTCTTC. It specifies CASSLGNEQFF.